The clone carrying this TCR beta chain appeared a few times. Its target is not known. The sample belongs to a study of response to subunit inactivated influenza vaccine. TCRdb independently ran MiXCR on the RT-PCR reads; one entry per CDR3 protein. The sample holds hundreds of thousands of distinct CDR3 sequences, 6.5% to 8% seen once. The study's findings and limits: Researchers suggested that each seasonal influenza vaccination recruits few new T cells.

The sample here was PBMCs from blood, taken around 2 years after vaccination. The TCR was taken from a man between 50 and 70 years old who received an inactivated influenza vaccine.

In DNA form, the CDR3 reads TGTGCCATCAGTCGGGACAGGGCTTATAATTCACCCCTCCACTTT. This codes for CAISRDRAYNSPLHF. J is TRBJ1-6 and V is TRBV10-3, with 9 bases fitting TRBD1. From germline, CDR1 is ENHRY and CDR2 SYGVKD. After removal of 5 bases from V and 4 bases from J, the junction contained 3 bases not matched to a gene. This CDR3 has 15 amino acids.